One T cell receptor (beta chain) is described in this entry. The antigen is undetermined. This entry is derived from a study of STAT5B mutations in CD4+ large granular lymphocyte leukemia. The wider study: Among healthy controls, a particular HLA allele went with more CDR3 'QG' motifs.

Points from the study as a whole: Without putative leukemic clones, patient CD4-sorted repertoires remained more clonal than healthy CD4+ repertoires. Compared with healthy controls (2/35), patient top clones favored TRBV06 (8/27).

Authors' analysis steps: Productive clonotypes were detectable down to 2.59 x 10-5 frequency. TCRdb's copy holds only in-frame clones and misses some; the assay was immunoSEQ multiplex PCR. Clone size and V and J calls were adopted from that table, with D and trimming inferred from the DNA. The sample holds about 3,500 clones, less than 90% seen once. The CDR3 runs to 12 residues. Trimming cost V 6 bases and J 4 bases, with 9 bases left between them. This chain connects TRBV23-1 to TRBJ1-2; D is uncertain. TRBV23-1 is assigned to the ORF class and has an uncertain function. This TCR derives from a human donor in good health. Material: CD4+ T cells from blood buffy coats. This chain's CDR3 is CASRQSTYGYTF. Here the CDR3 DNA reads TGCGCCAGCAGACAGTCAACCTATGGCTACACCTTC.